This TCR beta chain derives from a study of blood T cell repertoires in COVID-19. Turning to the study itself: Italy, Spain and the United States were the sources of the convalescent and acute COVID-19 samples.

The count of this clone is one. Those enrolled in Seattle joined during active infection and were followed longitudinally afterward. Methods used by the authors: It was from reference gene primer amplification that nucleated cell counts were estimated. Assay used: immunoSEQ multiplex PCR; TCRdb lists only in-frame clones, some missing. That table gives V, J and clone size, and the DNA gave D and trimming. The sample comprises 150,000 to 200,000 clones, 85% to 90% of which are singletons, and 15% to 20% rests with the top ten. The sequence derives from a person in their 70s with COVID-19, enrolled during active disease. The material sequenced was peripheral blood.

In nucleotides, the CDR3 is TGTGCCAGCAGCCAGGGACTAGCGGGAGGAATAGGCACAGATACGCAGTATTTT. Its protein product is CASSQGLAGGIGTDTQYF. J is TRBJ2-3 and V is TRBV5-6, with 15 bases fitting TRBD2. V shed 4 bases, J shed 1 base, and the junction held 7 bases outside the gene matches. Germline V CDR1 and CDR2: SGHDT, YYEEEE. CDR3 length: 18 amino acids. The variable domain in full, with the rest retrieved from reference TRBV5-6 and TRBJ2-3, is DAGVTQSPTHLIKTRGQQVTLRCSPKSGHDTVSWYQQALGQGPQFIFQYYEEEERQRGNFPDRFSGHQFPNYSSELNVNALLLGDSALYLCASSQGLAGGIGTDTQYFGPGTRLTVL.